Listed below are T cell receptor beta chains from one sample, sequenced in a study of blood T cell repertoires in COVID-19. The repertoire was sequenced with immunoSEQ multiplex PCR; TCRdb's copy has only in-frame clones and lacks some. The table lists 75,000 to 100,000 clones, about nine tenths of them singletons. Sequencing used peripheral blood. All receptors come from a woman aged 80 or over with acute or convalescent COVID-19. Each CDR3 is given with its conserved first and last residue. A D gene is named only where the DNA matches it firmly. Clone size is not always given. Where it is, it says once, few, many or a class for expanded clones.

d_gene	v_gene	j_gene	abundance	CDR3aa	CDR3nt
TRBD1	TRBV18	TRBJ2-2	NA	CASSPGQHTGELFF	TGTGCCAGCTCCCCGGGACAGCACACCGGGGAGCTGTTTTTT
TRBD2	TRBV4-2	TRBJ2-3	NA	CASSQESLRGGPDTQYF	TGTGCCAGCAGCCAAGAGTCCTTGCGGGGGGGCCCAGATACGCAGTATTTT
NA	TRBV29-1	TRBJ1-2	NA	CSVEEGYTF	TGCAGCGTTGAGGAGGGCTACACCTTC
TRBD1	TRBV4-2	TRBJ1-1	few	CASSQDPAGGRGGDTEAFF	TGTGCCAGCAGCCAAGATCCCGCAGGGGGCAGAGGGGGTGACACTGAAGCTTTCTTT
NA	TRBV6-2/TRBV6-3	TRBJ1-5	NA	CASSPGRFNQPQHF	TGTGCCAGCAGCCCCGGGAGATTCAATCAGCCCCAGCATTTT
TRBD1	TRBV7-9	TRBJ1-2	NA	CASSPDRGSRGYTF	TGTGCCAGCAGCCCGGACAGGGGAAGCCGTGGCTACACCTTC
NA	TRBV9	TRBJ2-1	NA	CASSAHSYNEQFF	TGTGCCAGCAGCGCACACTCCTACAATGAGCAGTTCTTC
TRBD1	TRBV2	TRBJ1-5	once	CASSRDRDHSNQPQHF	TGTGCCAGCTCCCGGGACAGGGACCATAGCAATCAGCCCCAGCATTTT
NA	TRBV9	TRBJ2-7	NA	CASSVLDSSYEQYF	TGTGCCAGCAGCGTTTTGGACTCATCCTACGAGCAGTACTTC
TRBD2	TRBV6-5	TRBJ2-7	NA	CASSYSLAGVSEQYF	TGTGCCAGCAGTTACTCTCTAGCGGGAGTGAGCGAGCAGTACTTC
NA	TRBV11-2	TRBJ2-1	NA	CASSLVLDNEQFF	TGTGCCAGCAGCCTTGTCCTCGACAATGAGCAGTTCTTC
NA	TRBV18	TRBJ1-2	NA	CASSPTQGLEYGYTF	TGTGCCAGCTCACCTACACAGGGTTTGGAGTATGGCTACACCTTC
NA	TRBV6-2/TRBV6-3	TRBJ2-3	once	CASSYEGDPDTQYF	TGTGCCAGCAGTTACGAGGGGGATCCAGATACGCAGTATTTT